Below, 21 T cell receptor beta chains from the same sample are listed, as sequenced in a study of CD8 T cells in Susac syndrome (dated by TCRdb to about 2019). Receptor amplification or capture employed the immunoSEQ multiplex PCR assay. RNA was extracted with the RNeasy kit and roughly 0.45 to 1 ug was reverse transcribed using random hexamers. In-frame beta chains were kept once TCRdb had trimmed the public reads at Q25 with fastp and called clones with MiXCR. Entries are consolidated by CDR3 protein sequence, retaining the most common genes and DNA. The sample data list fewer than 350,000 distinct CDR3 sequences, and roughly nine tenths of these were observed just once. The ten largest clones take up 0.065% of the sample. Sequences were obtained from CD4+ T cells from PBMCs. These receptors all come from a human donor with multiple sclerosis.

The chain uses TRBV20-1 and TRBJ2-2, with 9 nucleotides matching TRBD1. V was pared by 6 bases and J by 5 bases, with 10 bases of the junction left unmatched. In germline, CDR1 is DFQATT, CDR2 SNEGSKA (reference sequence). CDR3 length equals 15 residues. CDR3 DNA sequence: TGCAGTGCCCGATCCCGGACAGGGGCAACCGGGGAGCTGTTTTTT. Residues: CSARSRTGATGELFF.

This clonotype was picked up one time. The J gene is TRBJ2-1, the V gene TRBV28, with 7 positions matching TRBD2. This CDR3 has 14 residues. Germline loops: CDR1 MDHEN, CDR2 SYDVKM. The CDR3 loop reads CASGLAVRYNEQFF. In DNA form, the CDR3 reads TGTGCGTCGGGGCTAGCGGTTCGCTACAATGAGCAGTTCTTC.

This clonotype was found once. V usage is TRBV9 and J usage is TRBJ2-2; unclear D gene. Germline V lookup: CDR1 SGDLS, CDR2 YYNGEE. The CDR3 totals 16 residues. Between the trimmed V and J ends, which lost 0 bases and 3 bases, there was a span of 12 bases. The CDR3 loop is CASSVGDWYDTGELFF. The CDR3 nucleotides are TGTGCCAGCAGCGTAGGCGATTGGTATGACACCGGGGAGCTGTTTTTT.

The chain links TRBV6-5 to TRBJ1-1; D call uncertain. The CDR3 consists of 16 residues. Trimming took off 2 bases at V and 7 bases at J, with 20 bases between the two ends. From germline, CDR1 is MNHEY and CDR2 SVGAGI. The CDR3 region is CASSYAPSLTPREAFF. The CDR3 coding sequence is TGTGCCAGCAGTTACGCCCCCTCCCTTACGCCCCGTGAAGCTTTCTTT.

The V gene is TRBV2, the J gene TRBJ2-3; 7 nucleotides align to TRBD2. Germline V lookup: CDR1 SNHLY, CDR2 FYNNEI. The CDR3 is 14 amino acids. Unmatched junction bases numbered 7, after V lost 4 bases and J lost 6 bases. CDR3 amino acids: CASSVASGVDTQYF. The CDR3 bases are TGTGCCAGCAGTGTGGCTAGCGGAGTGGATACGCAGTATTTT.

This chain links TRBV6-2 or TRBV6-3 with TRBJ2-1; D gene unclear. The CDR3 has 13 amino acids. V was cut by 8 bases and J by 0 bases, with 8 bases left in between. The germline V gene encodes CDR1 MNHEY and CDR2 SVGEGT. CDR3 DNA: TGTGCCAGCGGAAAACCCTCCTACAATGAGCAGTTCTTC. This codes for CASGKPSYNEQFF.

The V gene is TRBV20-1, the J gene TRBJ2-2; D not certain. Trimming removed 2 bases from V and 1 base from J, with 11 bases in between. This CDR3 is 15 amino acids long. CDR1 is DFQATT, CDR2 SNEGSKA, per germline (reference sequence). The DNA of the CDR3 is TGCAGTGCTAGAAGTACCCCGATGAACACCGGGGAGCTGTTTTTT. It codes for CSARSTPMNTGELFF.

The chain links TRBV30 to TRBJ1-1; D gene uncertain. V was shortened by 0 bases and J by 3 bases, with 8 bases between the two germline ends. Germline CDR1 and CDR2: GTSNPN and SVGIG (reference sequence). The CDR3 sequence is 13 residues long. As DNA, the CDR3 is TGTGCCTGGAGTGTATTACCTTACACTGAAGCTTTCTTT. It is translated as CAWSVLPYTEAFF.

This chain connects TRBV30 to TRBJ1-1; TRBD1 aligns across 8 bases. This CDR3 has 15 amino acids. Germline CDR1 GTSNPN, CDR2 SVGIG (reference sequence). Trimming cost V 4 bases and J 3 bases; bases outside gene matches: 10. In nucleotides, the CDR3 is TGTGCCTGGATCCCCAGGGGGCGCGGGTACACTGAAGCTTTCTTT. It encodes CAWIPRGRGYTEAFF.

The sample holds one count of this clonotype. The V gene is TRBV7-2, the J gene TRBJ1-5; 7 nucleotides match TRBD1. The trim removed 3 bases at V and 1 base at J, leaving 12 bases unmatched. This CDR3 has 18 amino acids. The germline gives CDR1 SGHTA, CDR2 FQGNSA. The CDR3 DNA follows: TGTGCCAGCAGCTTCGCCCCCGCACTGGACAGGAGCAATCAGCCCCAGCATTTT. Encoded protein: CASSFAPALDRSNQPQHF.

The V gene is TRBV6-1, the J gene TRBJ2-5, with D unresolved. The CDR3 is made up of 13 amino acids. Trimming shortened V by 5 bases and J by 1 base, and 8 bases separated the two germline ends. Germline V gene lookup returns CDR1 MNHNS and CDR2 SASEGT. The CDR3 DNA sequence: TGTGCCAGCAGTCTAAGGACCCAAGAGACCCAGTACTTC. Protein: CASSLRTQETQYF.

This clonotype has just one count. The CDR3 nucleotides are TGTGCCAGCAGTGTCCCCGGGACAGGGTTCCCCGGGGAGCTGTTTTTT. Translation: CASSVPGTGFPGELFF. V is TRBV27 and J is TRBJ2-2, with 9 bases matching TRBD1. Trimming cost V 5 bases and J 6 bases; bases outside gene matches: 10. Per germline, CDR1 MNHEY and CDR2 SMNVEV (reference sequence). The CDR3 contains 16 residues.

The chain combines TRBV5-1 with TRBJ1-2; D possibly corresponds to TRBD1 (5 bases). V shed 6 bases and J shed 8 bases, with 17 bases lying between them. Germline CDR1 and CDR2: SGHRS and YFSETQ. The CDR3 spans 13 residues. The CDR3 here is CASTVAGEWGYTF. The CDR3 bases are TGCGCCAGCACCGTGGCGGGGGAATGGGGCTACACCTTC.

The V and J genes are TRBV6-5 and TRBJ2-7, with 9 bases lining up with TRBD2. The CDR3 has 14 residues. In germline, CDR1 is MNHEY, CDR2 SVGAGI. J was trimmed by 6 bases and V by 2 bases; bases with no gene match: 5. CDR3 coding DNA: TGTGCCAGCAGTTACGTTGCGGGGGGGCGCGAGCAGTACTTC. Residues: CASSYVAGGREQYF.

V is TRBV15 and J is TRBJ2-1; TRBD2 matches at 11 bases. Germline lookup yields CDR1 LNHNV and CDR2 YYDKDF (reference sequence). V shed 4 bases and J 0 bases; nucleotides not matched to a gene: 11. The CDR3 is 19 amino acids. CDR3 in DNA: TGTGCCACCAGCAAAAGTCTAGCGGGAGGACTCCACTCCTACAATGAGCAGTTCTTC. As protein: CATSKSLAGGLHSYNEQFF.

This chain joins TRBV20-1 and TRBJ2-7, with TRBD1 as a possible D gene (6 bases). The CDR3 totals 11 residues. Germline V gene lookup returns CDR1 DFQATT and CDR2 SNEGSKA (reference sequence). With 5 bases removed from V and 2 bases from J, the gap between germline ends came to 7 bases. In DNA, the CDR3 is TGCAGTGCTTACAGGGCCTACGAGCAGTACTTC. Translation gives CSAYRAYEQYF.

J is TRBJ1-1 and V is TRBV19, with TRBD1 as a possible D gene (6 bases). CDR1 is LNHDA, CDR2 SQIVND, per germline (reference sequence). The CDR3 sequence is 16 residues long. The V gene lost 4 bases and the J gene lost 1 base, with 16 bases spanning the gap. In DNA, the CDR3 is TGTGCCAGTAGTAGACAGGATCCTTCCCAGAACACTGAAGCTTTCTTT. Protein: CASSRQDPSQNTEAFF.

This chain connects TRBV12-3 or TRBV12-4 to TRBJ1-5, with D possibly being TRBD1 (5 bases). The length of the CDR3 is 15 residues. V shed 9 bases and J shed 5 bases, with 20 bases lying between them. The CDR3 DNA sequence: TGTGCCAGTACCACGGCGCGGGACGGATATCAGCCCCAGCATTTT. Encoded protein: CASTTARDGYQPQHF.

J is TRBJ2-1 and V is TRBV30; 9 nucleotides agree with TRBD1. V lost 7 bases, J lost 2 bases, and 9 bases stayed unmatched. The CDR3 runs to 15 residues. CDR1 is GTSNPN and CDR2 is SVGIG in the germline V gene (reference sequence). Written as DNA, the CDR3 is TGTGCCTTTACCTCCGGGACAGGGACCTACAATGAGCAGTTCTTC. It yields the protein CAFTSGTGTYNEQFF.

The rearrangement joins TRBV7-9 to TRBJ2-6; D remains ambiguous. Germline assignment: CDR1 SEHNR and CDR2 FQNEAQ (reference sequence). The CDR3 is 15 amino acids. Deletions cut 2 bases from V and 0 bases from J, with 5 bases between. This CDR3 is CASSLLGSGANVLTF. The DNA of the CDR3 is TGTGCCAGCAGCTTATTGGGCTCTGGGGCCAACGTCCTGACTTTC.

The V call is TRBV7-2, the J call TRBJ2-3, with 9 bases identical to TRBD1. CDR3 length equals 17 residues. After removal of 3 bases from V and 3 bases from J, the junction contained 10 bases not matched to a gene. Germline CDR1 and CDR2: SGHTA and FQGNSA. CDR3 loop: CASSFHGGTGRTDTQYF. In DNA form, the CDR3 reads TGTGCCAGCAGCTTCCACGGGGGGACAGGGCGTACAGATACGCAGTATTTT.